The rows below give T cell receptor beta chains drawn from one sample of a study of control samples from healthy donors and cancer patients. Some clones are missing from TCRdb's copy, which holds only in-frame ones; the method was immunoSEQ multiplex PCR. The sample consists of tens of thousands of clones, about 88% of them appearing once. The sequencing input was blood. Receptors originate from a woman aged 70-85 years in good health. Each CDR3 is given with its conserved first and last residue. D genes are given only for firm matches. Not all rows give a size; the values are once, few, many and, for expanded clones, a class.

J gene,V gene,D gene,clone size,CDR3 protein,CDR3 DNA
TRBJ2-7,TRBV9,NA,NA,CASSPRGASYEQYF,TGTGCCAGCAGCCCTCGAGGAGCGTCCTACGAGCAGTACTTC
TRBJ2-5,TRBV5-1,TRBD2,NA,CASSFGSSGSETQYF,TGCGCCAGCAGCTTCGGAAGTAGCGGGAGTGAGACCCAGTACTTC
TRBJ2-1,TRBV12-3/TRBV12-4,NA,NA,CASSLTQGQQFF,TGTGCCAGCAGCCTCACCCAGGGTCAGCAGTTCTTC
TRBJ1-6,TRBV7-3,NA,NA,CASSQNKGSPLHF,TGTGCCAGCAGCCAGAACAAGGGCTCACCCCTCCACTTT
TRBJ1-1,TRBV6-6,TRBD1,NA,CASRPGQGTNTEAFF,TGTGCCAGCAGGCCGGGACAGGGAACCAACACTGAAGCTTTCTTT
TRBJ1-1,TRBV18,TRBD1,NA,CASCTSQGGPGDTEAFF,TGTGCCAGCTGCACCTCCCAAGGGGGCCCGGGAGACACTGAAGCTTTCTTT
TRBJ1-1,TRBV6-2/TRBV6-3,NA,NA,CASSDLTQGNTEAFF,TGTGCCAGCAGTGACCTAACACAGGGCAACACTGAAGCTTTCTTT
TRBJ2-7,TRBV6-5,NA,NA,CASSYGAPGDEQYF,TGTGCCAGCAGTTATGGAGCGCCTGGGGACGAGCAGTACTTC
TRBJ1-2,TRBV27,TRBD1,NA,CASSEHRGDYGYTF,TGTGCCAGCAGTGAACACAGGGGAGACTATGGCTACACCTTC
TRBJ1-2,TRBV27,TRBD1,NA,CASSLGPGQNYGYTF,TGTGCCAGCAGTTTAGGCCCGGGACAGAACTATGGCTACACCTTC
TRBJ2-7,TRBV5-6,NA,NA,CASSEGLSYEQYF,TGTGCCAGCAGCGAAGGCCTTTCCTACGAGCAGTACTTC
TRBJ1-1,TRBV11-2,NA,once,CASSFPGRSNTEAFF,TGTGCCAGCAGCTTCCCGGGACGCTCGAACACTGAAGCTTTCTTT
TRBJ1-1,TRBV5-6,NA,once,CASSSLGPMNTEAFF,TGTGCCAGCAGCTCCCTGGGCCCCATGAACACTGAAGCTTTCTTT
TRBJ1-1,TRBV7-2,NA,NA,CASSSTSTASHTEAFF,TGTGCCAGCAGCTCAACTAGTACAGCCTCGCACACTGAAGCTTTCTTT
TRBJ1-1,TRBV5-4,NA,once,CASSLVGVVNTEAFF,TGTGCCAGCAGCTTGGTGGGTGTGGTGAACACTGAAGCTTTCTTT
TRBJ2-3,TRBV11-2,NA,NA,CASSFRVARTLTFTDTQYF,TGTGCCAGCAGCTTTCGAGTAGCGAGGACGTTGACGTTCACAGATACGCAGTATTTT
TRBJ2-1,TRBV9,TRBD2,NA,CASSVGPSGGLNEQFF,TGTGCCAGCAGCGTAGGCCCTAGCGGGGGCCTCAATGAGCAGTTCTTC
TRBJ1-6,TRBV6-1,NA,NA,CASSEDSPLHF,TGTGCCAGCAGTGAAGATTCACCCCTCCACTTT
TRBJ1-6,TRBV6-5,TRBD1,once,CASRGPTGISSPLHF,TGTGCCAGCAGGGGACCGACAGGGATTTCTTCACCCCTCCACTTT
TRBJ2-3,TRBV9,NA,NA,CASSFRGQADTQYF,TGTGCCAGTTCGTTTCGGGGGCAGGCAGATACGCAGTATTTT
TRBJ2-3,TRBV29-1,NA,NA,CSVEALTDGAQYF,TGCAGCGTCGAGGCACTGACGGATGGAGCGCAGTATTTT
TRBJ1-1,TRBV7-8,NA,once,CASSLGGSANTEAFF,TGTGCCAGCAGCTTAGGAGGGTCGGCGAACACTGAAGCTTTCTTT